The clone carrying this T cell receptor beta chain was detected only a few times. Its antigen remains unknown. Germline V CDR1 and CDR2: MGHDK, SYGVNS. This CDR3 spans 16 amino acids. The V gene lost 1 base and the J gene lost 2 bases, with 12 bases spanning the gap. The sample is drawn from a study of T-cell memory formation after mild COVID-19. TCRdb recomputed calls from the 5' RACE reads with MiXCR, one row per CDR3 protein. The sample has almost 550,000 distinct CDR3 sequences, roughly 20% seen once. The study, taken as a whole, reports: Still unconfirmed is whether the second-wave clones peaking on day 37 recognized SARS-CoV-2.

Sequencing input: PBMCs or a T cell subset sorted from them (not recorded which). The chain recombines TRBV25-1 with TRBJ2-4; possibly TRBD1 for D (5 bases). The receptor comes from an adult woman who had mild COVID-19 (a few samples of this study predate the infection). Cell type and time point are not known. The CDR3 DNA sequence: TGTGCCAGCAGTGAATTGGGCAGGGAAACCAAAAACATTCAGTACTTC. This translates into CASSELGRETKNIQYF.